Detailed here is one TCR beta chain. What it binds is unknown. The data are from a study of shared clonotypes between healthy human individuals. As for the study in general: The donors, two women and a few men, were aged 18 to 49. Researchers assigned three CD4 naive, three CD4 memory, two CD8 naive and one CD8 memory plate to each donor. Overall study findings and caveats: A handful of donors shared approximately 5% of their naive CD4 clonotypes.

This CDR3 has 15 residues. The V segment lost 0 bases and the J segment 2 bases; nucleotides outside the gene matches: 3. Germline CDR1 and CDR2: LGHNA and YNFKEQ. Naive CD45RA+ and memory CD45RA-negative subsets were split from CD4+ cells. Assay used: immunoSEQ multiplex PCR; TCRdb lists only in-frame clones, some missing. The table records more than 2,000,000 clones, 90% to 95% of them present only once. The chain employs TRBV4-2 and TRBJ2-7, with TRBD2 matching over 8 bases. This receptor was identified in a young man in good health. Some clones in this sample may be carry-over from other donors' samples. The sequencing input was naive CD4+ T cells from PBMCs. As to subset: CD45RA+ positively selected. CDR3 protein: CASSQDLSGAYEQYF. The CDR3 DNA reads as TGTGCCAGCAGCCAAGATCTTAGCGGGGCCTACGAGCAGTACTTC.